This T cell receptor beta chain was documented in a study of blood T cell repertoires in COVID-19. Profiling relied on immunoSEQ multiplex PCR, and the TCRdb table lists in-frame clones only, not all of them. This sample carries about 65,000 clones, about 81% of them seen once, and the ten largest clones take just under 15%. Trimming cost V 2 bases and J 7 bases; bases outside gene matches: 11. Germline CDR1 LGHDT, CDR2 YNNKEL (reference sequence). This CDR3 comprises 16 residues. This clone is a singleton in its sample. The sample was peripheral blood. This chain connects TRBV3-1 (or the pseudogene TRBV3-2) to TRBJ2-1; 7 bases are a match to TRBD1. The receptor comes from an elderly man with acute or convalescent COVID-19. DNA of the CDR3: TGTGCCAGCAGCCAAACAGGGGCTGCCTACAATAATGAGCAGTTCTTC. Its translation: CASSQTGAAYNNEQFF.